This T cell receptor (beta chain) was documented in a study of shared clonotypes between healthy human individuals. The study's findings and limits: Shared across several donors were around 4.7% of the naive CD4 clonotypes.

The data were produced by immunoSEQ multiplex PCR, yet TCRdb's version contains in-frame clones alone and is incomplete. This table has approximately 2,300,000 clones, roughly 92% appearing once. About this clone: Its antigen is still unknown.

V dropped 3 bases and J dropped 6 bases, with 8 bases sitting between them. The CDR3 has 13 amino acids. Germline V lookup: CDR1 SGHDN, CDR2 FVKESK. This receptor was taken from a man between 18 and 29 years old in good health. Some clones in this sample may be carry-over from other donors' samples. This chain links TRBV14 with TRBJ2-2; D is unclear. The specimen sequenced was naive CD4+ T cells from PBMCs. As to subset: CD45RA+ positively selected. Here the CDR3 reads CASSQYGSGELFF. CDR3 DNA sequence: TGTGCCAGCAGCCAGTACGGTTCCGGGGAGCTGTTTTTT.